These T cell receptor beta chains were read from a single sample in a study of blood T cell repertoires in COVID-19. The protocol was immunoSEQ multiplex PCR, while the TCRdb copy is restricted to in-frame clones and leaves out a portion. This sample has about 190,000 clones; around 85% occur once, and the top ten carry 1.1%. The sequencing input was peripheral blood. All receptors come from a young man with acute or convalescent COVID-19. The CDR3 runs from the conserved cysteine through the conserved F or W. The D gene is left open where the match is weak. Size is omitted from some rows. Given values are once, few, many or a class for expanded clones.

CDR3: CASSNAGTANMNTEAFF
DNA: TGTGCCAGCAGCAATGCCGGGACAGCTAATATGAACACTGAAGCTTTCTTT
size: -
J: TRBJ1-1
length: 17
D: TRBD1
V: TRBV7-2

CDR3: CASSSSYRGRNTEAFF
DNA: TGTGCCAGCAGTAGCTCTTACAGGGGGCGAAACACTGAAGCTTTCTTT
size: few
J: TRBJ1-1
length: 16
D: TRBD1
V: TRBV6-6

CDR3: CAWSVQGRAPLHF
DNA: TGTGCCTGGAGTGTACAGGGACGGGCACCCCTCCACTTT
size: -
J: TRBJ1-6
length: 13
D: -
V: TRBV30

CDR3: CASTETRSSYNEQFF
DNA: TGTGCCAGTACCGAGACCCGGAGCTCCTACAATGAGCAGTTCTTC
size: -
J: TRBJ2-1
length: 15
D: -
V: TRBV19

CDR3: CASSAHKPLHF
DNA: TGTGCCAGCAGTGCGCACAAACCCCTCCACTTT
size: -
J: TRBJ1-6
length: 11
D: -
V: TRBV2

CDR3: CAWCEGACYNSPLHF
DNA: TGTGCCTGGTGCGAAGGGGCCTGCTATAATTCACCCCTCCACTTT
size: -
J: TRBJ1-6
length: 15
D: -
V: TRBV30

CDR3: CSASPAGNQPQHF
DNA: TGCAGTGCTAGTCCGGCAGGGAATCAGCCCCAGCATTTT
size: -
J: TRBJ1-5
length: 13
D: -
V: TRBV20-1

CDR3: CAWSVSVEGQPQHF
DNA: TGTGCCTGGAGTGTATCCGTAGAGGGTCAGCCCCAGCATTTT
size: -
J: TRBJ1-5
length: 14
D: -
V: TRBV30

CDR3: CASSLQENQPQHF
DNA: TGTGCCAGCTCACTACAGGAAAATCAGCCCCAGCATTTT
size: -
J: TRBJ1-5
length: 13
D: -
V: TRBV18

CDR3: CASSLNRDSPLHF
DNA: TGTGCCAGCTCGCTTAACAGGGATTCACCCCTCCACTTT
size: -
J: TRBJ1-6
length: 13
D: -
V: TRBV18

CDR3: CASSYQVGLAGREQFF
DNA: TGTGCCAGCAGTTACCAGGTCGGACTAGCGGGCCGCGAGCAGTTCTTC
size: -
J: TRBJ2-1
length: 16
D: TRBD2
V: TRBV6-5

CDR3: CASSLWGTGGSFLPFF
DNA: TGTGCCAGCAGTTTATGGGGTACAGGGGGCTCCTTTCTTCCTTTCTTT
size: -
J: TRBJ1-1
length: 16
D: TRBD1
V: TRBV28

CDR3: CASTTGQPNYGYTF
DNA: TGTGCCAGTACGACGGGACAGCCTAACTATGGCTACACCTTC
size: -
J: TRBJ1-2
length: 14
D: TRBD1
V: TRBV19

CDR3: CATSHAGNSYNEQFF
DNA: TGTGCCACCTCCCACGCGGGAAACTCCTACAATGAGCAGTTCTTC
size: -
J: TRBJ2-1
length: 15
D: -
V: TRBV24-1

CDR3: CSASRDRGLEQYF
DNA: TGCAGTGCTAGTCGGGACAGGGGGCTCGAGCAGTACTTC
size: -
J: TRBJ2-7
length: 13
D: TRBD1
V: TRBV20-1

CDR3: CASSPQGAWNEQFF
DNA: TGTGCCAGTAGTCCACAGGGGGCGTGGAATGAGCAGTTCTTC
size: -
J: TRBJ2-1
length: 14
D: TRBD1
V: TRBV19

CDR3: CASSFSGGDNQPQHF
DNA: TGTGCCAGCAGTTTTTCAGGGGGCGACAATCAGCCCCAGCATTTT
size: few
J: TRBJ1-5
length: 15
D: TRBD1
V: TRBV27

CDR3: CASRLQGAGETQYF
DNA: TGTGCCAGCAGGCTACAGGGGGCAGGAGAGACCCAGTACTTC
size: -
J: TRBJ2-5
length: 14
D: TRBD1
V: TRBV2

CDR3: CASSLDRGEQYF
DNA: TGTGCCAGCAGCCTCGACAGGGGCGAGCAGTACTTC
size: -
J: TRBJ2-7
length: 12
D: TRBD1
V: TRBV5-4

CDR3: CASSLRPDYNEQFF
DNA: TGTGCCAGCAGCTTAAGGCCAGATTACAATGAGCAGTTCTTC
size: -
J: TRBJ2-1
length: 14
D: -
V: TRBV7-3

CDR3: CASSLEGTGVGYTF
DNA: TGCGCCAGCAGCTTGGAGGGGACAGGGGTCGGCTACACCTTC
size: -
J: TRBJ1-2
length: 14
D: TRBD1
V: TRBV5-1

CDR3: CASSDPSTSTEAFF
DNA: TGCGCCAGCAGTGACCCTTCTACCTCCACTGAAGCTTTCTTT
size: -
J: TRBJ1-1
length: 14
D: -
V: TRBV10-1

CDR3: CASSLEGPSRYF
DNA: TGCGCCAGCAGCTTGGAGGGGCCAAGCCGGTACTTC
size: few
J: TRBJ2-7
length: 12
D: -
V: TRBV5-1

CDR3: CASSPPRLAEGEQYF
DNA: TGTGCCAGCAGCCCCCCTAGACTAGCGGAAGGCGAGCAGTACTTC
size: -
J: TRBJ2-7
length: 15
D: TRBD2
V: TRBV11-2

CDR3: CASSEYRANSPLHF
DNA: TGTGCCAGCAGTGAATACAGGGCGAATTCACCCCTCCACTTT
size: -
J: TRBJ1-6
length: 14
D: -
V: TRBV6-1

CDR3: CASSWVTGRGHRTQYF
DNA: TGTGCCAGCAGCTGGGTGACGGGGCGGGGTCACCGTACGCAGTATTTT
size: -
J: TRBJ2-3
length: 16
D: -
V: TRBV11-2

CDR3: CASGLDLSRGSYNEQFF
DNA: TGTGCTAGTGGTTTGGACCTAAGTAGGGGCTCCTACAATGAGCAGTTCTTC
size: -
J: TRBJ2-1
length: 17
D: -
V: TRBV12-5

CDR3: CASMGREKTLYGYTF
DNA: TGTGCCAGCATGGGCAGGGAAAAGACCTTGTATGGCTACACCTTC
size: -
J: TRBJ1-2
length: 15
D: -
V: TRBV2

CDR3: CASSSRLAGESEQYF
DNA: TGCGCCAGCAGCTCAAGACTAGCGGGAGAGAGCGAGCAGTACTTC
size: -
J: TRBJ2-7
length: 15
D: TRBD2
V: TRBV5-1

CDR3: CATSRGQGEGYTF
DNA: TGTGCCACCAGCAGGGGACAGGGCGAGGGCTACACCTTC
size: -
J: TRBJ1-2
length: 13
D: TRBD1
V: TRBV15

CDR3: CASKTGAPNQPQHF
DNA: TGTGCCAGCAAAACAGGGGCCCCCAATCAGCCCCAGCATTTT
size: -
J: TRBJ1-5
length: 14
D: TRBD1
V: TRBV6-5

CDR3: CASSIGGQGPGFQPQHF
DNA: TGTGCCAGTAGTATTGGGGGACAGGGGCCCGGATTTCAGCCCCAGCATTTT
size: -
J: TRBJ1-5
length: 17
D: TRBD1
V: TRBV19

CDR3: CASRKINRGEYGYTF
DNA: TGTGCCAGCAGGAAGATTAACAGGGGAGAGTATGGCTACACCTTC
size: once
J: TRBJ1-2
length: 15
D: TRBD1
V: TRBV28

CDR3: CASSYRGGASETQYF
DNA: TGTGCCAGCAGTTACCGCGGGGGGGCGTCAGAGACCCAGTACTTC
size: -
J: TRBJ2-5
length: 15
D: TRBD2
V: TRBV6-6

CDR3: CASSMDRDTDTQYF
DNA: TGTGCCAGTAGTATGGACAGAGACACAGATACGCAGTATTTT
size: -
J: TRBJ2-3
length: 14
D: -
V: TRBV19

CDR3: CASSPRGGGPTTGELFF
DNA: TGTGCCAGCAGTCCCCGTGGGGGAGGGCCGACCACCGGGGAGCTGTTTTTT
size: -
J: TRBJ2-2
length: 17
D: TRBD2
V: TRBV6-6

CDR3: CASRQGRETQYF
DNA: TGTGCCAGTCGACAGGGTCGGGAGACCCAGTACTTC
size: -
J: TRBJ2-5
length: 12
D: TRBD1
V: TRBV19

CDR3: CASSRTTGFQPQHF
DNA: TGCGCCAGCAGCCGTACAACAGGGTTTCAGCCCCAGCATTTT
size: -
J: TRBJ1-5
length: 14
D: -
V: TRBV5-1

CDR3: CASTIYHRWREGRFGSYNEQFF
DNA: TGTGCCAGCACCATTTATCACCGGTGGCGGGAGGGCCGATTCGGCTCCTACAATGAGCAGTTCTTC
size: -
J: TRBJ2-1
length: 22
D: -
V: TRBV21-1

CDR3: CASSLRGTSNEQFF
DNA: TGTGCCAGCAGCTTACGGGGTACATCCAATGAGCAGTTCTTC
size: -
J: TRBJ2-1
length: 14
D: -
V: TRBV11-3

CDR3: CASSLKGIGYTF
DNA: TGTGCCAGCAGTTTAAAGGGGATAGGCTACACCTTC
size: -
J: TRBJ1-2
length: 12
D: -
V: TRBV12-3/TRBV12-4

CDR3: CASSEESGQGLLNSPLHF
DNA: TGTGCCAGCAGTGAAGAGTCGGGACAGGGGTTACTCAATTCACCCCTCCACTTT
size: -
J: TRBJ1-6
length: 18
D: TRBD1
V: TRBV2

CDR3: CAWSVTPGHGYTF
DNA: TGTGCCTGGAGTGTAACCCCAGGGCACGGCTACACCTTC
size: -
J: TRBJ1-2
length: 13
D: -
V: TRBV30